The sequence of this T cell receptor beta chain was determined in a study of human T cells and chemical hapten exposure. Time point reported: pre-sensitization, week 0. Treatment denoted: therapeutic diphenylcyclopropenone sensitization with weekly scalp DPC. One entry per CDR3 protein results from TCRdb running MiXCR on the RACE reads. The table includes 350,000 to 400,000 distinct CDR3 sequences, approximately 5% detected once. Many counts were recorded for this clonotype. Sequences were derived from whole blood, sampled in connection with sensitization to the hapten diphenylcyclopropenone (DPC). The receptor comes from a woman in her fifties or sixties with alopecia areata. Some clones in this sample may be carry-over from other donors' samples.

In DNA, the CDR3 is TGTGCCTGGACACGGGACAGCTCCTACAATGAGCAGTTCTTC. Its protein product is CAWTRDSSYNEQFF. This rearrangement joins TRBV30 to TRBJ2-1; TRBD1 aligns across 7 bases. Germline CDR1 and CDR2: GTSNPN and SVGIG (reference sequence). The CDR3 totals 14 residues. With V trimmed by 4 bases and J by 0 bases, 3 bases remained unmatched.